This TCR beta chain is from a study of response to subunit inactivated influenza vaccine. The germline V gene encodes CDR1 DFQATT and CDR2 SNEGSKA (reference sequence). Trimming cost V 0 bases and J 7 bases; bases outside gene matches: 1. The CDR3 runs 14 residues. One entry per CDR3 protein, called by TCRdb with MiXCR from the RT-PCR reads. This sample carries under 950,000 distinct CDR3 sequences, around 20% of them seen once, and the ten largest clones take approximately 10%. This clonotype was seen at least ten times. This chain connects TRBV20-1 to TRBJ2-1; 12 nucleotides align to TRBD2. The source was PBMCs from blood, collected more than 4 days after vaccination. This TCR derives from a man aged 45-60 years who received an inactivated influenza vaccine. CDR3 region: CSARDLAGGNEQFF. CDR3 coding DNA: TGCAGTGCTAGAGATCTAGCGGGGGGGAATGAGCAGTTCTTC.